The 18 T cell receptor beta chains below come from one sample, sequenced in a study of siplizumab effects on memory and regulatory T cells. The repertoire was sequenced with immunoSEQ multiplex PCR; TCRdb's copy has only in-frame clones and lacks some. The table records nearly 85,000 clones, 85% to 95% of them present only once. Sequencing input: CD8+ T cells sorted from blood. All receptors come from a human donor in good health.

The gene calls are TRBV13 and TRBJ2-1, with TRBD2 matching over 8 bases. Germline CDR1 and CDR2: PRHDT and FYEKMQ (reference sequence). J was trimmed by 8 bases and V by 5 bases; bases with no gene match: 11. CDR3 length equals 15 residues. The CDR3 nucleotides read TGTGCCAGCAGCACTCGGGGGGGAGGAGTCTATGAGCAGTTCTTC. This gives the protein CASSTRGGGVYEQFF.

The chain recombines TRBV9 with TRBJ2-2, with a possible D match to TRBD2 (5 bases). In germline, CDR1 is SGDLS, CDR2 YYNGEE. CDR3 length: 14 residues. With 0 bases removed from V and 5 bases from J, the gap between germline ends came to 8 bases. The CDR3 sequence: CASSVVPGTGELFF. The CDR3, as DNA: TGTGCCAGCAGCGTAGTACCGGGGACCGGGGAGCTGTTTTTT.

The rearrangement links TRBV7-3 to TRBJ1-6; D not resolved. Germline CDR1 and CDR2: SGHTA and FQGTGA. The CDR3 is 13 residues long. Trimming removed 5 bases at V and 8 bases at J, with 10 bases between. The CDR3 loop reads CASSPGGDSPLHF. In DNA, the CDR3 is TGTGCCAGCAGCCCAGGAGGCGATTCACCCCTCCACTTT.

The V gene is TRBV21-1, the J gene TRBJ2-7; TRBD1, the D gene given by the table, was not confirmed from the DNA. TRBV21-1 is a pseudogene. The CDR3 runs 16 residues. CDR3 region: CASSNRTGKESYEQYF. CDR3 nucleotide sequence: TGTGCCAGCAGCAATAGGACAGGAAAGGAATCCTACGAGCAGTACTTC.

The rearrangement joins TRBV5-1 to TRBJ2-1; TRBD2 matches at 9 bases. The length of the CDR3 is 17 residues. V shed 3 bases, J shed 0 bases, and the junction held 7 bases outside the gene matches. Germline assignment: CDR1 SGHRS and CDR2 YFSETQ. CDR3 loop: CASSSTSGKYSYNEQFF. In DNA, the CDR3 is TGCGCCAGCAGCTCGACTAGCGGAAAGTACTCCTACAATGAGCAGTTCTTC.

The chain couples TRBV5-1 to TRBJ2-5; tentative D call: TRBD2 (5 bases). CDR1 is SGHRS and CDR2 is YFSETQ in the germline V gene. V lost 0 bases and J 2 bases, leaving 8 bases between the germline ends. The CDR3 contains 14 residues. The CDR3 spells CASSLVREQETQYF. The CDR3, as DNA: TGCGCCAGCAGCTTGGTCCGGGAACAAGAGACCCAGTACTTC. The whole variable domain, remainder taken from reference TRBV5-1 and TRBJ2-5, is KAGVTQTPRYLIKTRGQQVTLSCSPISGHRSVSWYQQTPGQGLQFLFEYFSETQRNKGNFPGRFSGRQFSNSRSEMNVSTLELGDSALYLCASSLVREQETQYFGPGTRLLVL.

The chain combines TRBV6-1 with TRBJ1-3; 8 nucleotides align to TRBD1. Germline assignment: CDR1 MNHNS and CDR2 SASEGT. The CDR3 length is 15 residues. V gave up 6 bases and J gave up 3 bases; unmatched junction bases: 7. CDR3 in amino acids: CASRRETGVGNTIYF. The CDR3 DNA reads TGTGCCAGCAGACGCGAGACAGGGGTTGGAAACACCATATATTTT.

The V gene is TRBV7-9, the J gene TRBJ2-3; either TRBD1 or TRBD2 may supply D (5 bases each). V lost 6 bases and J lost 0, with 10 bases in between. The CDR3 is made up of 14 amino acids. From germline, CDR1 is SEHNR and CDR2 FQNEAQ (reference sequence). The CDR3 DNA reads as TGTGCCAGCAGGAGGGGCTCAAGCACAGATACGCAGTATTTT. This codes for CASRRGSSTDTQYF.

The J gene is TRBJ2-2, the V gene TRBV28, with 8 bases lining up with TRBD2. Germline V gene data show CDR1 as MDHEN and CDR2 as SYDVKM. This CDR3 is 17 amino acids long. The junction had 12 bases not matched to a gene; V was cut back by 7 bases and J by 2 bases. The CDR3 sequence is CASTLGRTSRNTGELFF. CDR3 DNA sequence: TGTGCCAGCACCCTAGGGAGGACTAGCCGTAACACCGGGGAGCTGTTTTTT.

V usage is TRBV5-1 and J usage is TRBJ2-7; 7 bases are shared with TRBD1. The germline CDR1 and CDR2 sequences are SGHRS and YFSETQ. V lost 3 bases to trimming and J lost 4 bases; unmatched junction nucleotides: 10. The CDR3 loop spans 15 amino acids. The DNA of the CDR3 is TGCGCCAGCAGCTGGGTCGGGATGACAGGGTACGAGCAGTACTTC. Translating gives CASSWVGMTGYEQYF.

V is TRBV28 and J is TRBJ2-2; 13 bases line up with TRBD2. CDR1 and CDR2 from the germline V gene are MDHEN and SYDVKM. This CDR3 comprises 16 residues. V trimming: 9 bases; J trimming: 6 bases; junction bases outside the gene matches: 10. The CDR3 is CASLGLAGVVAGELFF. In DNA form, the CDR3 reads TGTGCCAGTCTCGGACTAGCGGGGGTCGTCGCCGGGGAGCTGTTTTTT.

This chain uses TRBV5-5 with TRBJ1-3; D ambiguous. Trimming took 0 bases from V and 8 from J, leaving 12 bases between them. The CDR3 runs to 14 residues. Germline CDR1 reads SGHKS; CDR2 reads YYEKEE (reference sequence). CDR3 protein: CASSLETPGDTIYF. CDR3 nucleotide sequence: TGTGCCAGCAGCTTGGAAACCCCCGGAGACACCATATATTTT.

This chain links TRBV11-2 with TRBJ2-4; no reliable D call. Trimming left V 7 bases short and J 3 bases short, with 7 bases between. The germline gives CDR1 SGHAT, CDR2 FQNNGV. CDR3 size: 12 residues. The CDR3 protein is CASTLDKNIQYF. The CDR3 nucleotides are TGTGCCAGCACACTGGACAAAAACATTCAGTACTTC.

The chain links TRBV30 to TRBJ2-3, with 7 bases lining up with TRBD1. The CDR3 is 13 amino acids. The V segment lost 7 bases and the J segment 6 bases; nucleotides outside the gene matches: 10. Germline V CDR1 and CDR2: GTSNPN, SVGIG (reference sequence). The CDR3 sequence: CASETGFMDTQYF. For the CDR3, the DNA is TGTGCCTCGGAGACAGGGTTTATGGATACGCAGTATTTT. Based on the CDR3 plus reference TRBV30 and TRBJ2-3, the full variable domain is SQTIHQWPATLVQPVGSPLSLECTVEGTSNPNLYWYRQAAGRGLQLLFYSVGIGQISSEVPQNLSASRPQDRQFILSSKKLLLSDSGFYLCASETGFMDTQYFGPGTRLTVL.

The V gene is TRBV4-1, the J gene TRBJ2-4, with 11 positions matching TRBD1. Germline V gene sequence: CDR1 MGHRA, CDR2 YSYEKL. The J segment lost 13 bases and the V segment lost 3 bases, leaving 8 bases of the junction unmatched. The CDR3 length is 14 residues. The CDR3 DNA follows: TGCGCCAGCAGCCATCCAGGGACAGGGGGGATCCAGTACTTC. As protein: CASSHPGTGGIQYF.

The chain combines TRBV7-9 with TRBJ2-2; 9 nucleotides align to TRBD2. This CDR3 has 16 amino acids. V shed 5 bases, J shed 4 bases, and the junction held 8 bases outside the gene matches. In germline, CDR1 is SEHNR, CDR2 FQNEAQ (reference sequence). The CDR3 coding sequence is TGTGCCAGCAGCCCCCTAGCGGGATGGGGCACCGGGGAGCTGTTTTTT. Protein: CASSPLAGWGTGELFF. Full variable domain (rest looked up from reference TRBV7-9 and TRBJ2-2): DTGVSQNPRHKITKRGQNVTFRCDPISEHNRLYWYRQTLGQGPEFLTYFQNEAQLEKSRLLSDRFSAERPKGSFSTLEIQRTEQGDSAMYLCASSPLAGWGTGELFFGEGSRLTVL.

This chain connects TRBV4-1 to TRBJ2-7; D gene uncertain. Trimming took off 0 bases at V and 2 bases at J, with 11 bases between the two ends. From germline, CDR1 is MGHRA and CDR2 YSYEKL. CDR3 length equals 15 residues. The CDR3 loop is CASSQEGRAPYEQYF. The CDR3 DNA reads as TGCGCCAGCAGCCAAGAAGGTAGGGCCCCCTACGAGCAGTACTTC.

This rearrangement joins TRBV12-5 to TRBJ2-2; 11 bases are a match to TRBD2. The CDR3 loop spans 17 amino acids. J lost 5 bases, V lost 4 bases, and 9 bases had no gene match. Germline V gives CDR1 LGHNT, CDR2 FRNRAP. As DNA, the CDR3 is TGTGCTAGTGGTTCTGCCTCGACTAGCGGGATGACCGGGGAGCTGTTTTTT. This gives the protein CASGSASTSGMTGELFF.